The following is a TCR beta chain sequence with its context. The antigen is not known. TCRdb used MiXCR to reprocess the reads, holding one entry per CDR3 protein. Among 200,000 to 250,000 distinct CDR3 sequences listed, 35% to 40% were seen once. This record belongs to a study of T cell repertoires in cytomegalovirus infection. The specimen comprised CD8+ T cells from cultured PBMCs, sampled from culture after CMV antigen stimulation. The TCR comes from a human donor in good health (CMV status not recorded). Some clones in this sample may be carry-over from other donors' samples.

CDR3 amino acids: CASSESEVSYNEQFF. DNA of the CDR3: TGTGCCAGCAGTGAAAGTGAAGTCTCCTACAATGAGCAGTTCTTC. The rearrangement uses TRBV2 and TRBJ2-1; D gene unclear. This CDR3 is built from 15 residues. Per germline, CDR1 SNHLY and CDR2 FYNNEI. Between the trimmed V and J ends, which lost 2 bases and 0 bases, there was a span of 8 bases.